This T cell receptor (beta chain) appears in the sequencing data of a study of T cells in Graves' hyperthyroidism and ophthalmopathy. The CDR3 consists of 15 residues. With 1 base removed from V and 0 bases from J, the gap between germline ends came to 10 bases. CDR1 is SGHVS, CDR2 FQNEAQ, per germline. Amplified TCR beta CDR3 regions derived from RNA transcripts. With the HTBI primer set, the TCR CDR3 went through a first round of RT-PCR. TCRdb fed the multiplex PCR reads into MiXCR, producing one record per CDR3 protein. The sample has about 840,000 distinct CDR3 sequences, 35% to 45% seen once. This clonotype was counted ten times or more. The diagnostic basis comprised clinical symptoms, serum thyroxine and TRAb, thyroid ultrasound and orbital computed tomography.

The sequence was collected from a man younger than 35 with Graves' hyperthyroidism. Sequencing used blood. The J gene is TRBJ2-7, the V gene TRBV7-8, with TRBD2 as a possible D gene (5 bases). Here the CDR3 DNA reads TGTGCCAGCAGCTTAGGTCTGGGGAGCTCCTACGAGCAGTACTTC. It encodes CASSLGLGSSYEQYF.